These T cell receptor beta chains were read from a single sample in a study of blood T cell repertoires in COVID-19. Produced via immunoSEQ multiplex PCR; TCRdb's table is partial and in-frame only. Of 350,000 or so clones in the sample, more than 90% were seen once. The sequenced material came from PBMCs or T cells enriched from blood (not recorded which). These receptor sequences come from a woman younger than 45 who had recovered from COVID-19. CDR3s include the opening cysteine and the closing phenylalanine or tryptophan. The D gene is left open where the match is weak. Some rows have no size entry. The others give once, few or many, or a class for an expanded clone.

J: TRBJ1-4; V: TRBV4-1; D: .; size: .; CDR3: CASSPTAGPNEKLFF; DNA: TGCGCCAGCAGCCCCACCGCGGGACCTAATGAAAAACTGTTTTTT
J: TRBJ2-2; V: TRBV15; D: .; size: once; CDR3: CATSRADRNTGELFF; DNA: TGTGCCACCAGCAGAGCGGACAGGAACACCGGGGAGCTGTTTTTT
J: TRBJ2-7; V: TRBV3-1/TRBV3-2; D: TRBD1; size: .; CDR3: CASRNPTGVEQYF; DNA: TGTGCCAGCAGAAACCCGACAGGGGTCGAGCAGTACTTC
J: TRBJ1-6; V: TRBV7-8; D: TRBD1; size: .; CDR3: CASSLVGTGPPLHF; DNA: TGTGCCAGCAGCTTAGTAGGGACAGGGCCACCCCTCCACTTT
J: TRBJ1-3; V: TRBV9; D: TRBD1; size: .; CDR3: CASSVGETGARGNTIYF; DNA: TGTGCCAGCAGCGTAGGAGAGACAGGGGCTAGGGGAAACACCATATATTTT
J: TRBJ1-2; V: TRBV5-1; D: .; size: .; CDR3: CASSHSGFDYGYTF; DNA: TGCGCCAGCAGCCATTCAGGGTTCGATTATGGCTACACCTTC
J: TRBJ2-5; V: TRBV15; D: TRBD2; size: once; CDR3: CATSREGLAGATQYF; DNA: TGTGCCACCAGCAGAGAGGGACTAGCGGGGGCGACCCAGTACTTC
J: TRBJ2-2; V: TRBV29-1; D: .; size: .; CDR3: CSARVGTGELFF; DNA: TGCAGCGCCAGGGTGGGCACCGGGGAGCTGTTTTTT
J: TRBJ1-5; V: TRBV12-3/TRBV12-4; D: .; size: .; CDR3: CASSRTDNQPQHF; DNA: TGTGCCAGCAGTCGGACAGACAATCAGCCCCAGCATTTT
J: TRBJ2-2; V: TRBV19; D: TRBD2; size: .; CDR3: CASSIEGTSGFTGELFF; DNA: TGTGCCAGTAGTATTGAGGGGACTAGCGGGTTCACCGGGGAGCTGTTTTTT
J: TRBJ2-4; V: TRBV11-2; D: .; size: once; CDR3: CASSPGAKNIQYF; DNA: TGTGCCAGCAGCCCAGGGGCCAAAAACATTCAGTACTTC
J: TRBJ2-1; V: TRBV3-1/TRBV3-2; D: TRBD2; size: .; CDR3: CASSQHVLAGVNEQFF; DNA: TGTGCCAGCAGCCAGCATGTACTAGCGGGAGTCAATGAGCAGTTCTTC
J: TRBJ2-7; V: TRBV29-1; D: .; size: .; CDR3: CSVRLWAYEQYF; DNA: TGCAGCGTAAGACTCTGGGCCTACGAGCAGTACTTC
J: TRBJ1-2; V: TRBV6-5; D: .; size: .; CDR3: CASSRDRNLYGYTF; DNA: TGTGCCAGCAGTCGAGACAGAAATCTCTATGGCTACACCTTC
J: TRBJ1-2; V: TRBV9; D: .; size: .; CDR3: CASSPGAYQDYGYTF; DNA: TGTGCCAGCAGCCCAGGGGCCTACCAAGACTATGGCTACACCTTC
J: TRBJ2-7; V: TRBV6-5; D: TRBD1; size: .; CDR3: CASMDRVNEQYF; DNA: TGTGCCAGTATGGACAGGGTGAACGAGCAGTACTTC
J: TRBJ1-5; V: TRBV24-1; D: .; size: few; CDR3: CATSDRQGSNQPQHF; DNA: TGTGCCACCAGTGATCGCCAGGGTAGCAATCAGCCCCAGCATTTT
J: TRBJ2-1; V: TRBV3-1/TRBV3-2; D: TRBD2; size: .; CDR3: CASNLAGDDNEQFF; DNA: TGTGCCAGCAACCTAGCGGGAGACGACAATGAGCAGTTCTTC
J: TRBJ2-3; V: TRBV9; D: .; size: .; CDR3: CASSRGRISTDTQYF; DNA: TGTGCCAGCAGCAGGGGTAGAATTAGCACAGATACGCAGTATTTT
J: TRBJ1-2; V: TRBV19; D: .; size: .; CDR3: CASSPIRTASNYGYTF; DNA: TGTGCCAGTAGTCCGATAAGGACAGCCTCTAACTATGGCTACACCTTC
J: TRBJ2-5; V: TRBV18; D: .; size: .; CDR3: CASSPPEGAWYF; DNA: TGTGCCAGCTCACCACCGGAGGGTGCTTGGTACTTC
J: TRBJ1-2; V: TRBV10-3; D: .; size: .; CDR3: CAISVRDLNLEGYTF; DNA: TGTGCCATCAGTGTGCGGGATCTTAATTTGGAGGGCTACACCTTC
J: TRBJ2-3; V: TRBV5-1; D: TRBD2; size: .; CDR3: CASSLGVAGGTDTQYF; DNA: TGCGCCAGCAGCTTGGGCGTAGCGGGGGGCACGGATACGCAGTATTTT
J: TRBJ2-3; V: TRBV25-1; D: TRBD2; size: .; CDR3: CASSGGGDTQYF; DNA: TGTGCCAGCAGCGGGGGAGGGGATACGCAGTATTTT
J: TRBJ2-1; V: TRBV6-5; D: .; size: .; CDR3: CASSLTGSPYEQFF; DNA: TGTGCCAGCAGCCTAACCGGGAGTCCGTATGAGCAGTTCTTC
J: TRBJ2-1; V: TRBV5-1; D: TRBD2; size: once; CDR3: CASSAGGWSYNEQFF; DNA: TGCGCCAGCAGCGCGGGAGGGTGGTCCTACAATGAGCAGTTCTTC
J: TRBJ2-1; V: TRBV28; D: .; size: .; CDR3: CASSFPAGMGNEQFF; DNA: TGTGCCAGCAGTTTTCCCGCAGGGATGGGCAATGAGCAGTTCTTC
J: TRBJ2-2; V: TRBV28; D: TRBD1; size: .; CDR3: CASSPGTGGTGELFF; DNA: TGTGCCAGCAGTCCCGGGACAGGGGGAACCGGGGAGCTGTTTTTT
J: TRBJ2-1; V: TRBV2; D: TRBD1; size: .; CDR3: CASSPDRVWVEQFF; DNA: TGTGCCAGCAGTCCCGACAGGGTATGGGTAGAGCAGTTCTTC
J: TRBJ2-2; V: TRBV11-2; D: TRBD2; size: .; CDR3: CASSGWDYDTGELFF; DNA: TGTGCCAGCAGCGGGTGGGACTATGACACCGGGGAGCTGTTTTTT
J: TRBJ1-6; V: TRBV6-5; D: .; size: .; CDR3: CASSYSMTGYNSPLHF; DNA: TGTGCCAGCAGTTACTCGATGACAGGATATAATTCACCCCTCCACTTT
J: TRBJ1-1; V: TRBV7-2; D: .; size: .; CDR3: CASSPDRQVDTFF; DNA: TGTGCCAGCAGCCCCGACCGACAGGTCGATACTTTCTTT
J: TRBJ2-6; V: TRBV7-3; D: .; size: .; CDR3: CASSAGVSGANVLTF; DNA: TGTGCCAGCAGCGCCGGGGTTTCTGGGGCCAACGTCCTGACTTTC
J: TRBJ1-1; V: TRBV2; D: .; size: .; CDR3: CASRGALGNTEAFF; DNA: TGTGCCAGCAGGGGTGCCCTAGGGAACACTGAAGCTTTCTTT
J: TRBJ2-5; V: TRBV7-2; D: .; size: .; CDR3: CASSLSLQETQYF; DNA: TGTGCCAGCAGCTTGTCCCTCCAAGAGACCCAGTACTTC
J: TRBJ2-7; V: TRBV3-1/TRBV3-2; D: .; size: .; CDR3: CASSHGLYRDEQYF; DNA: TGTGCCAGCAGCCACGGACTATATCGGGACGAGCAGTACTTC
J: TRBJ1-1; V: TRBV7-9; D: TRBD1; size: .; CDR3: CASSPQGVRNTEAFF; DNA: TGTGCCAGCAGCCCCCAGGGGGTCCGGAACACTGAAGCTTTCTTT
J: TRBJ1-2; V: TRBV20-1; D: .; size: .; CDR3: CSAPYSGGYTF; DNA: TGCAGTGCTCCATACTCGGGAGGCTACACCTTC
J: TRBJ2-3; V: TRBV5-1; D: .; size: .; CDR3: CASSLSINPTGKSTQYF; DNA: TGCGCCAGCAGCTTAAGTATTAACCCAACAGGGAAGAGTACGCAGTATTTT
J: TRBJ2-1; V: TRBV10-3; D: TRBD2; size: once; CDR3: CAISADTGTNHNEQFF; DNA: TGTGCCATCAGCGCAGATACCGGGACTAATCACAATGAGCAGTTCTTC
J: TRBJ2-2; V: TRBV7-9; D: TRBD2; size: .; CDR3: CASSSLSGSTGELFF; DNA: TGTGCCAGCAGCTCACTTAGCGGGAGCACCGGGGAGCTGTTTTTT
J: TRBJ1-1; V: TRBV7-9; D: .; size: .; CDR3: CASSLGTMNTEAFF; DNA: TGTGCCAGCAGCTTAGGGACAATGAACACTGAAGCTTTCTTT
J: TRBJ1-6; V: TRBV15; D: TRBD1; size: few; CDR3: CATSRAPGGGSPLHF; DNA: TGTGCCACCAGCAGAGCCCCAGGGGGCGGGTCACCCCTCCACTTT
J: TRBJ2-7; V: TRBV6-5; D: .; size: few; CDR3: CATRGLSYEQYF; DNA: TGTGCCACCCGGGGACTTTCCTACGAGCAGTACTTC
J: TRBJ1-3; V: TRBV18; D: TRBD1; size: .; CDR3: CASSENRGPGNTIYF; DNA: TGTGCCAGCTCAGAGAACAGGGGGCCCGGAAACACCATATATTTT
J: TRBJ2-1; V: TRBV9; D: .; size: .; CDR3: CASSVGGSGYNEQFF; DNA: TGTGCCAGCAGCGTAGGTGGTAGCGGATACAATGAGCAGTTCTTC
J: TRBJ2-3; V: TRBV13; D: .; size: .; CDR3: CASSFGGPTDTQYF; DNA: TGTGCCAGCAGCTTCGGGGGGCCCACAGATACGCAGTATTTT
J: TRBJ2-7; V: TRBV9; D: TRBD2; size: .; CDR3: CASSVGPGGSGGYEQYF; DNA: TGTGCCAGCAGCGTAGGCCCCGGTGGTAGCGGGGGCTACGAGCAGTACTTC
J: TRBJ2-5; V: TRBV11-1; D: .; size: once; CDR3: CASSLALWQGGETQYF; DNA: TGTGCCAGCAGCTTAGCGCTGTGGCAGGGGGGAGAGACCCAGTACTTC
J: TRBJ2-1; V: TRBV4-1; D: .; size: once; CDR3: CASSQDPGVYNEQFF; DNA: TGCGCCAGCAGCCAAGACCCGGGAGTCTACAATGAGCAGTTCTTC
J: TRBJ2-3; V: TRBV14; D: .; size: .; CDR3: CASSPGPGRWPDTQYF; DNA: TGTGCCAGCAGCCCAGGCCCGGGGAGGTGGCCAGATACGCAGTATTTT
J: TRBJ1-2; V: TRBV2; D: .; size: .; CDR3: CASRVGAGVNYGYTF; DNA: TGTGCCAGCAGAGTGGGAGCAGGGGTAAACTATGGCTACACCTTC
J: TRBJ1-2; V: TRBV18; D: .; size: .; CDR3: CASSRQENYGYTF; DNA: TGTGCCAGCTCACGACAAGAAAACTATGGCTACACCTTC
J: TRBJ2-4; V: TRBV14; D: TRBD1; size: .; CDR3: CASSQDRVQRNRGQAKNIQYF; DNA: TGTGCCAGCAGCCAAGATCGGGTCCAACGAAACAGGGGACAAGCCAAAAACATTCAGTACTTC